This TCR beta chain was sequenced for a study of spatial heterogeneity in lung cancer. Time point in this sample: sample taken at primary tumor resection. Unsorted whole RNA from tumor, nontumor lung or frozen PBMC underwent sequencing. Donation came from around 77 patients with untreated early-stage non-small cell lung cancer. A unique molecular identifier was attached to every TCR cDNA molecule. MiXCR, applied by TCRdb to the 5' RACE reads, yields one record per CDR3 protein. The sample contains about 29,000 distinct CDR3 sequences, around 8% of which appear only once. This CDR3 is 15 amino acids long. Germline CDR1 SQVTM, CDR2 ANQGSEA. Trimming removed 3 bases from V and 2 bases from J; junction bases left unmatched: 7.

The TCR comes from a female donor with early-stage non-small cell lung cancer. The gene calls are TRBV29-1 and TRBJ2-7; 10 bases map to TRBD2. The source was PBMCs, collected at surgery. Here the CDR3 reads CSVDEGSGGTYEQYF. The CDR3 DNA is TGCAGCGTTGACGAGGGTAGCGGGGGGACCTACGAGCAGTACTTC.